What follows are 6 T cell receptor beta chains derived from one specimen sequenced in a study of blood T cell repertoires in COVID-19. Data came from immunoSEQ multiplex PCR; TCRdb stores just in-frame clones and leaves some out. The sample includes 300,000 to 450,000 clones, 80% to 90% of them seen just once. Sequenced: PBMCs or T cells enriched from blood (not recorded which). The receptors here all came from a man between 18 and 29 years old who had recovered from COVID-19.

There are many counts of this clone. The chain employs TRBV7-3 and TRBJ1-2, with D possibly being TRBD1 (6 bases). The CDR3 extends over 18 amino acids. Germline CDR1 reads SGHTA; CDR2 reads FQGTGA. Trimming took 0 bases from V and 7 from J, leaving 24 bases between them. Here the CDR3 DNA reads TGTGCCAGCAGCTTAACCCCACTCCGGGGGGCGCGCAGGGCTGGCTACACCTTC. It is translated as CASSLTPLRGARRAGYTF.

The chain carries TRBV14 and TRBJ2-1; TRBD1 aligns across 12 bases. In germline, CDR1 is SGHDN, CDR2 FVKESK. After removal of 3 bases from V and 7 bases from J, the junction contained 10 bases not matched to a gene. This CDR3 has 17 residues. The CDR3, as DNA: TGTGCCAGCAGCCACCTCCCGGGACAGGGGGCGCGGAATGAGCAGTTCTTC. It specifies CASSHLPGQGARNEQFF.

The CDR3 loop is CATSRYREATWGTQYF. For the CDR3, the DNA is TGTGCCACCAGCAGGTACCGGGAGGCAACCTGGGGGACCCAGTACTTC. The gene calls are TRBV15 and TRBJ2-5; 7 nucleotides agree with TRBD2. The V and J ends lost 3 bases and 7 bases, in that order; junction bases with no gene match: 14. The CDR3 runs 16 residues. Germline V gene lookup returns CDR1 LNHNV and CDR2 YYDKDF (reference sequence).

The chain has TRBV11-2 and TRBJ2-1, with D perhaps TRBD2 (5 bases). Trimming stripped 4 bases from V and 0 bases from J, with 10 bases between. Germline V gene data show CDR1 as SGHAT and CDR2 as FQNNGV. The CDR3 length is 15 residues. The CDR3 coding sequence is TGTGCCAGCAGCTCCGACTATCTCTCCTACAATGAGCAGTTCTTC. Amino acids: CASSSDYLSYNEQFF.

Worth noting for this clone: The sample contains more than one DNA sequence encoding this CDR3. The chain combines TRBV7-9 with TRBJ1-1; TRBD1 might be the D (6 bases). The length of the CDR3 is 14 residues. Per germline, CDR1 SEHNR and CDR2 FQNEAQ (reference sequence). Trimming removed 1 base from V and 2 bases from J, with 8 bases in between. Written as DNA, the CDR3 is TGTGCCAGCAGCTTAGTAGGGGGAAACACTGAAGCTTTCTTT. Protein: CASSLVGGNTEAFF.

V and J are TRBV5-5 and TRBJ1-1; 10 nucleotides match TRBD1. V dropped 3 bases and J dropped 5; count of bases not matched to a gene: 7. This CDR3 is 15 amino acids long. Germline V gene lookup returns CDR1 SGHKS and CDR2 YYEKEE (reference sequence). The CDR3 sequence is CASSYETGGRTEAFF. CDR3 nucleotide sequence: TGTGCCAGCAGCTACGAGACAGGGGGCAGGACTGAAGCTTTCTTT.